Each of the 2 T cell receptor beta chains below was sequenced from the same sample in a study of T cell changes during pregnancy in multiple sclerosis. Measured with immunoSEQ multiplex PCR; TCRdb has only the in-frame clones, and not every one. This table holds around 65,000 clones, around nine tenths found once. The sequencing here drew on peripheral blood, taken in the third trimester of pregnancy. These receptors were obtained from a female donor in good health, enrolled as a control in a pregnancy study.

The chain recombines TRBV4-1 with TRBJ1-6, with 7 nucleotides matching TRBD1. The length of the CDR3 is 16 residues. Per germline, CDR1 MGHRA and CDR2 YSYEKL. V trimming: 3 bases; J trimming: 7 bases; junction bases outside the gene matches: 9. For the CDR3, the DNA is TGCGCCAGCAGCCATTACGGACAGGCGAACAATTCACCCCTCCACTTT. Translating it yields CASSHYGQANNSPLHF.

CDR3 protein: CASSLAAGENGYTF. CDR3 nucleotide sequence: TGTGCCAGCAGCTTAGCAGCAGGGGAGAATGGCTACACCTTC. The rearrangement links TRBV7-2 to TRBJ1-2, with D perhaps matching TRBD1 (6 bases). CDR1 and CDR2 (germline): SGHTA, FQGNSA. V was pared by 0 bases and J by 6 bases, with 11 bases between. CDR3 length equals 14 residues.